These 30 T cell receptor beta chains were sequenced from one sample in a study of cytomegalovirus exposure and HLA in healthy donors (dated 2017 in TCRdb). Preparation of the library involved the immunoSEQ multiplex PCR assay. In its TCRdb copy, this immuneACCESS table keeps in-frame sequences only and misses some clones. Where compared with another copy, unresolved V genes explain less than half of these, and the others have no known cause. This sample is represented by about 140,000 clones; roughly 90% of them were singletons. In total, the top ten clones hold about 2.7% of the sample. Sample: PBMCs. These receptors were obtained from a man aged 18-30 years in good health and CMV-seronegative.

This clone was seen only a few times. The chain is built from TRBV16 and TRBJ2-5; possible D gene TRBD1, 6 bases. V lost 5 bases to trimming and J lost 1 base, with 11 bases between them. This CDR3 is 14 amino acids long. Germline V gives CDR1 KGHSY, CDR2 FQNENV. CDR3 nucleotides: TGTGCCAGCAGCAAGGACAGCCTCCAAGAGACCCAGTACTTC. This codes for CASSKDSLQETQYF. Complete variable domain (other parts from reference TRBV16 and TRBJ2-5): GEEVAQTPKHLVRGEGQKAKLYCAPIKGHSYVFWYQQVLKNEFKFLISFQNENVFDETGMPKERFSAKCLPNSPCSLEIQATKLEDSAVYFCASSKDSLQETQYFGPGTRLLVL.

This clone is a singleton in its sample. This chain connects TRBV2 to TRBJ1-3; 8 bases map to TRBD1. V was pared by 6 bases and J by 1 base, with 8 bases of the junction left unmatched. CDR3 length: 16 amino acids. Germline values: CDR1 SNHLY, CDR2 FYNNEI. The CDR3 loop reads CASSPQGAISGNTIYF. CDR3 coding DNA: TGTGCCAGCAGCCCCCAGGGGGCGATTTCTGGAAACACCATATATTTT.

The chain couples TRBV19 to TRBJ2-5, with no clear D. Germline CDR1 reads LNHDA; CDR2 reads SQIVND (reference sequence). The CDR3 is 15 residues long. The V end lost 7 bases, the J end lost 4 bases, and 19 bases lay between the germline ends. CDR3: CASNEVFGYGETQYF. In nucleotides, the CDR3 is TGTGCCAGTAACGAGGTTTTCGGATATGGAGAGACCCAGTACTTC.

The rearrangement joins TRBV7-2 to TRBJ2-7; D perhaps matches TRBD2 (5 bases). Germline CDR1 reads SGHTA; CDR2 reads FQGNSA. V dropped 5 bases and J dropped 5 bases, with 19 bases sitting between them. This CDR3 spans 15 amino acids. CDR3 sequence (DNA): TGTGCCAGCAGCCTCCCGGTGGCGGGCCAGCACGAGCAGTACTTC. As protein: CASSLPVAGQHEQYF.

The chain carries TRBV28 and TRBJ1-4, with D maybe TRBD1 (6 bases). This CDR3 region has 14 residues. CDR1 is MDHEN and CDR2 is SYDVKM in the germline V gene. The ends were cut back, 7 bases at V and 7 bases at J, with 16 bases in the middle. CDR3: CASIPGGGGEKLFF. The CDR3 DNA sequence: TGTGCCAGCATCCCTGGGGGAGGGGGTGAAAAACTGTTTTTT. The whole variable domain, filled in from reference TRBV28 and TRBJ1-4, reads DVKVTQSSRYLVKRTGEKVFLECVQDMDHENMFWYRQDPGLGLRLIYFSYDVKMKEKGDIPEGYSVSREKKERFSLILESASTNQTSMYLCASIPGGGGEKLFFGSGTQLSVL.

This chain joins TRBV2 and TRBJ2-7; 8 bases agree with TRBD2. Trimming at V came to 1 base and at J to 1 base, leaving 9 bases not matched to a gene. CDR3 size: 17 residues. Germline V CDR1 and CDR2: SNHLY, FYNNEI. CDR3 nucleotides: TGTGCCAGCAGTGAAGGGGACTCAAGCGGGGGATCCTACGAGCAGTACTTC. Its translation is CASSEGDSSGGSYEQYF.

The chain has TRBV15 and TRBJ2-1; TRBD1 is a possible D gene (5 bases). The V gene lost 2 bases and the J gene lost 4 bases, with 15 bases spanning the gap. The CDR3 has 16 amino acids. The germline V gene has CDR1 LNHNV and CDR2 YYDKDF (reference sequence). Here the CDR3 DNA reads TGTGCCACCAGCAGAAGGGGTGGTCAGGGTTACAATGAGCAGTTCTTC. It codes for CATSRRGGQGYNEQFF.

This clone was detected a few times. The chain recombines TRBV6-5 with TRBJ2-1; 7 bases agree with TRBD2. The V segment lost 5 bases and the J segment 5 bases; nucleotides outside the gene matches: 3. CDR3 length: 13 residues. Germline V gene lookup returns CDR1 MNHEY and CDR2 SVGAGI. The CDR3 reads CASSILADNEQFF. In DNA, the CDR3 is TGTGCCAGCAGTATTCTAGCGGACAATGAGCAGTTCTTC.

The V and J genes are TRBV19 and TRBJ1-5; D is unclear. V dropped 6 bases and J dropped 2 bases, with 14 bases sitting between them. CDR3 length equals 15 residues. Germline V lookup: CDR1 LNHDA, CDR2 SQIVND (reference sequence). DNA for the CDR3: TGTGCCAGTAGCAAACAGATCAATGGCAATCAGCCCCAGCATTTT. Its translation: CASSKQINGNQPQHF.

The chain combines TRBV4-3 with TRBJ2-5; D perhaps matches TRBD2 (6 bases). The ends were cut back, 4 bases at V and 5 bases at J, with 14 bases in the middle. CDR3 length: 14 residues. Germline V gives CDR1 LGHNA, CDR2 YSLEER. Here the CDR3 reads CASSPGTAGETQYF. CDR3 nucleotides: TGCGCCAGCAGCCCCGGGACTGCGGGGGAGACCCAGTACTTC.

The chain carries TRBV5-6 and TRBJ2-7, with a weak D call TRBD2 (5 bases). The germline V and J ends were trimmed by 0 bases and 6 bases, with 7 bases remaining between them. The CDR3 has 12 amino acids. The germline gives CDR1 SGHDT, CDR2 YYEEEE. CDR3 DNA sequence: TGTGCCAGCAGCTTGGAGCGGCGCGAGCAGTACTTC. Its translation is CASSLERREQYF. The entire variable domain, with the rest obtained from reference TRBV5-6 and TRBJ2-7, is as follows: DAGVTQSPTHLIKTRGQQVTLRCSPKSGHDTVSWYQQALGQGPQFIFQYYEEEERQRGNFPDRFSGHQFPNYSSELNVNALLLGDSALYLCASSLERREQYFGPGTRLTVT.

This sequence joins TRBV2 and TRBJ1-5; weak D call: TRBD1 (5 bases). Germline V gene lookup returns CDR1 SNHLY and CDR2 FYNNEI. The CDR3 has 17 amino acids. V lost 4 bases and J 0 bases, leaving 16 bases between the germline ends. The DNA of the CDR3 is TGTGCCAGCAGTGTCAACACCGGGGGGTATAGCAATCAGCCCCAGCATTTT. Translation gives CASSVNTGGYSNQPQHF.

V and J are TRBV11-2 and TRBJ1-1, with D possibly matching TRBD1 (5 bases). The CDR3 is 14 residues long. V gave up 1 base and J gave up 3 bases, with 9 bases separating them. Per the germline V gene, CDR1 is SGHAT and CDR2 is FQNNGV. The CDR3 spells CASSLGGRDTEAFF. CDR3 DNA: TGTGCCAGCAGCTTAGGGGGCAGGGACACTGAAGCTTTCTTT.

The rearrangement joins TRBV5-1 to TRBJ2-2, with 7 nucleotides matching TRBD2. Germline trimming cut 4 bases from V and 6 bases from J; bases unmatched to any gene: 6. This CDR3 has 14 amino acids. CDR1 and CDR2 (germline): SGHRS, YFSETQ. As DNA, the CDR3 is TGCGCCAGCAGCCCTACTCGGGGGGCCGGGGAGCTGTTTTTT. Its protein product is CASSPTRGAGELFF.

V gene TRBV11-2 combines with J gene TRBJ2-1; the match to TRBD2 covers 10 bases. The J segment lost 7 bases and the V segment lost 0 bases, leaving 6 bases of the junction unmatched. Germline V gives CDR1 SGHAT, CDR2 FQNNGV. The CDR3 consists of 16 residues. The CDR3 spells CASSLDLLAGVNEQFF. The CDR3, as DNA: TGTGCCAGCAGCTTAGATCTGCTAGCGGGAGTTAATGAGCAGTTCTTC.

This clone was seen a handful of times. The rearrangement uses TRBV5-1 and TRBJ1-6; 10 nucleotides agree with TRBD1. This CDR3 comprises 16 residues. The germline gives CDR1 SGHRS, CDR2 YFSETQ. The V and J ends lost 3 bases and 7 bases, in that order; junction bases with no gene match: 7. CDR3 protein: CASSWTSGQGNSPLHF. The CDR3 DNA reads as TGCGCCAGCAGCTGGACATCGGGACAGGGGAATTCACCCCTCCACTTT.

The J gene is TRBJ2-2, the V gene TRBV27; unclear D gene. Germline assignment: CDR1 MNHEY and CDR2 SMNVEV (reference sequence). Trimming stripped 4 bases from V and 4 bases from J, with 7 bases between. CDR3 length: 13 residues. The CDR3 coding sequence is TGTGCCAGCAGTTGGTTCGGCACCGGGGAGCTGTTTTTT. This translates into CASSWFGTGELFF.

V is TRBV7-9 and J is TRBJ1-2, with D perhaps matching TRBD1 (6 bases). This CDR3 has 14 amino acids. V shed 2 bases and J shed 2 bases, with 9 bases lying between them. Germline values: CDR1 SEHNR, CDR2 FQNEAQ (reference sequence). CDR3 in amino acids: CASSLTGKNYGYTF. CDR3 in DNA: TGTGCCAGCAGCTTAACAGGGAAGAACTATGGCTACACCTTC.

The chain combines TRBV5-1 with TRBJ2-1, with TRBD1 matching over 9 bases. The J segment lost 1 base and the V segment lost 0 bases, leaving 8 bases of the junction unmatched. The CDR3 extends over 18 amino acids. Germline CDR1 SGHRS, CDR2 YFSETQ. CDR3 coding DNA: TGCGCCAGCAGCTTGGAAGGGACAGGGCGGGTATCCTACAATGAGCAGTTCTTC. It encodes CASSLEGTGRVSYNEQFF.

V is TRBV7-9 and J is TRBJ2-1, with TRBD1 identical over 7 bases. The CDR3 is made up of 13 amino acids. The ends lost 4 bases at V and 7 bases at J; junction bases unmatched: 4. The germline gives CDR1 SEHNR, CDR2 FQNEAQ (reference sequence). The CDR3 spells CASSSRTGNEQFF. In nucleotides, the CDR3 is TGTGCCAGCAGCTCAAGGACAGGTAATGAGCAGTTCTTC.

The chain joins TRBV5-4 to TRBJ2-1; TRBD2 might be the D (6 bases). Germline lookup yields CDR1 SGHNT and CDR2 YYREEE (reference sequence). V lost 0 bases and J 6 bases, leaving 16 bases between the germline ends. CDR3 length: 16 residues. The CDR3 sequence is CASSLGASEGPNEQFF. As DNA, the CDR3 is TGTGCCAGCAGCTTGGGAGCTAGCGAGGGACCCAATGAGCAGTTCTTC. The variable domain in full, with the rest retrieved from reference TRBV5-4 and TRBJ2-1, is ETGVTQSPTHLIKTRGQQVTLRCSSQSGHNTVSWYQQALGQGPQFIFQYYREEENGRGNFPPRFSGLQFPNYSSELNVNALELDDSALYLCASSLGASEGPNEQFFGPGTRLTVL.

CDR3 bases: TGTGCCAGCAGTTTGGGGGGGGCGGCGGGCCCGTACTTC. Protein: CASSLGGAAGPYF. The V call is TRBV28, the J call TRBJ2-7, with D perhaps TRBD2 (7 bases). Germline V gene lookup returns CDR1 MDHEN and CDR2 SYDVKM. This CDR3 is built from 13 residues. Trimming removed 3 bases at V and 12 bases at J, with 18 bases between.

CDR3: CASSQGTSGATIEQFF. The CDR3, as DNA: TGCGCCAGCAGCCAAGGGACTAGCGGGGCAACAATCGAGCAGTTCTTC. This chain connects TRBV4-1 to TRBJ2-1, with 12 positions matching TRBD2. This CDR3 spans 16 amino acids. V gave up 1 base and J gave up 10 bases; unmatched junction bases: 8. Germline CDR1 and CDR2: MGHRA and YSYEKL.

The chain combines TRBV4-3 with TRBJ2-7, with TRBD1 matching over 7 bases. The CDR3 sequence is 16 residues long. V gave up 1 base and J gave up 4 bases; unmatched junction bases: 10. Per the germline V gene, CDR1 is LGHNA and CDR2 is YSLEER. For the CDR3, the DNA is TGCGCCAGCAGCCAAGCCATGGGGACAGTACCGTACGAGCAGTACTTC. It translates to CASSQAMGTVPYEQYF.

V gene TRBV11-2 combines with J gene TRBJ2-1, with 11 bases that match TRBD2. CDR1 and CDR2 (germline): SGHAT, FQNNGV. CDR3 size: 15 residues. V dropped 5 bases and J dropped 12; count of bases not matched to a gene: 12. The CDR3 DNA sequence: TGTGCCAGCAGCCCCGGGCTAGCGGGAGGTGTAGGGCAGTTCTTC. Translating it yields CASSPGLAGGVGQFF.

This clone showed up just once. V usage is TRBV4-3 and J usage is TRBJ2-2; 11 nucleotides agree with TRBD2. The germline V gene encodes CDR1 LGHNA and CDR2 YSLEER. With V trimmed by 6 bases and J by 1 base, 4 bases remained unmatched. The CDR3 loop spans 16 amino acids. DNA of the CDR3: TGCGCCAGCAGTCCCGGGACTAGCGGGAACACCGGGGAGCTGTTTTTT. This encodes CASSPGTSGNTGELFF.

This clone was seen just once. The chain is built from TRBV2 and TRBJ2-1; D is undetermined. Germline assignment: CDR1 SNHLY and CDR2 FYNNEI. V was cut by 4 bases and J by 10 bases, with 11 bases left in between. The CDR3 contains 12 residues. The CDR3 DNA reads as TGTGCCAGCAGTGGCCTCCCTAGAGAGCAGTTCTTC. This codes for CASSGLPREQFF.

The chain links TRBV5-1 to TRBJ1-1; 7 bases map to TRBD1. The V gene's germline CDR1 is SGHRS and CDR2 YFSETQ. This CDR3 comprises 19 residues. Trimming cost V 0 bases and J 0 bases; bases outside gene matches: 14. This CDR3 reads CASSLAVRQGLLMNTEAFF. The CDR3 coding sequence is TGCGCCAGCAGCTTGGCCGTTAGACAGGGACTTCTCATGAACACTGAAGCTTTCTTT.

This clone was seen just once. The chain is built from TRBV6-1 and TRBJ2-7, with TRBD2 as a possible D gene (5 bases). The V gene's germline CDR1 is MNHNS and CDR2 SASEGT. Trimming shortened V by 4 bases and J by 3 bases, and 7 bases separated the two germline ends. This CDR3 has 12 amino acids. CDR3 sequence reads: CASSVRDYEQYF. DNA for the CDR3: TGTGCCAGCAGTGTTCGGGACTACGAGCAGTACTTC.

This chain connects TRBV11-2 to TRBJ2-1, with 9 bases lining up with TRBD2. This CDR3 has 15 residues. Looked up from germline, CDR1 is SGHAT and CDR2 is FQNNGV. Trimming removed 3 bases from V and 7 bases from J; junction bases left unmatched: 7. The CDR3 coding sequence is TGTGCCAGCAGCTTTCTCGGCGGGAGGGAAAATGAGCAGTTCTTC. It encodes CASSFLGGRENEQFF.